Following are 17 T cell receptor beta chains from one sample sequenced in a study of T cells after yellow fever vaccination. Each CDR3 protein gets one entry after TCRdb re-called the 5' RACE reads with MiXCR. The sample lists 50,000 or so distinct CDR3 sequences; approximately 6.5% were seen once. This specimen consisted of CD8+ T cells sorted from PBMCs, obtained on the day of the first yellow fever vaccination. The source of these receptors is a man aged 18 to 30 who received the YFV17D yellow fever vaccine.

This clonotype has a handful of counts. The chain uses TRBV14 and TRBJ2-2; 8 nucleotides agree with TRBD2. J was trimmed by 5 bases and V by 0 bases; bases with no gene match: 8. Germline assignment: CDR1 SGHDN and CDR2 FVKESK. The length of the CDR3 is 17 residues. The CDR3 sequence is CASSQEAAGVATGELFF. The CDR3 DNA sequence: TGTGCCAGCAGCCAAGAGGCAGCGGGGGTTGCGACCGGGGAGCTGTTTTTT.

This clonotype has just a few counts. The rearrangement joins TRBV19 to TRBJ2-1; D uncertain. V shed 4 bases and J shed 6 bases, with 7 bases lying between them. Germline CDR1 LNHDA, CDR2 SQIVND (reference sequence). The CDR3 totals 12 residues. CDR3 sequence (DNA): TGTGCCAGTAGTAACCGGGCCAATGAGCAGTTCTTC. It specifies CASSNRANEQFF.

The CDR3 reads CASSYYRGVDTEAFF. The CDR3 DNA is TGTGCCAGCAGTTACTACAGGGGGGTTGACACTGAAGCTTTCTTT. The chain employs TRBV6-5 and TRBJ1-1, with 8 bases that match TRBD1. V gave up 1 base and J gave up 3 bases; unmatched junction bases: 4. The germline V gene has CDR1 MNHEY and CDR2 SVGAGI. This CDR3 spans 15 amino acids.

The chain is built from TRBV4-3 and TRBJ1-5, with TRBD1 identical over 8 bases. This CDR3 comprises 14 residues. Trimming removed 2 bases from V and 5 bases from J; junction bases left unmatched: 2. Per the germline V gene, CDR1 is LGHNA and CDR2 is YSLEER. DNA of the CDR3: TGCGCCAGCAGCCAACCAGGGGGCGATCAGCCCCAGCATTTT. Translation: CASSQPGGDQPQHF.

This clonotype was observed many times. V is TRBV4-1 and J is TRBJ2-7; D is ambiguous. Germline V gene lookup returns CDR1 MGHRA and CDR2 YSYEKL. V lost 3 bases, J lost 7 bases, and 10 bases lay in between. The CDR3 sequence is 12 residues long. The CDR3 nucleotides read TGCGCCAGCAGCCACCTTGAGGAGGAGCAGTACTTC. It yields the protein CASSHLEEEQYF.

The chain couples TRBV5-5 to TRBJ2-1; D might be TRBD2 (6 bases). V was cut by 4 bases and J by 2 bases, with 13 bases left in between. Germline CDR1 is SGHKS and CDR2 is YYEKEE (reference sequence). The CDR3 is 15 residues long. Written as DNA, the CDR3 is TGTGCCAGCAGCCCGGGACTTGAGACCTACAATGAGCAGTTCTTC. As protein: CASSPGLETYNEQFF.

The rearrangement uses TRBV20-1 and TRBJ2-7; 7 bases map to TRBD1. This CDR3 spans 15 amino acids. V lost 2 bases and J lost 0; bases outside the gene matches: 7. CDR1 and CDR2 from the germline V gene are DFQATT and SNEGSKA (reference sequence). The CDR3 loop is CSARSLGTASYEQYF. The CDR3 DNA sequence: TGCAGTGCTAGAAGCCTCGGGACAGCCTCCTACGAGCAGTACTTC.

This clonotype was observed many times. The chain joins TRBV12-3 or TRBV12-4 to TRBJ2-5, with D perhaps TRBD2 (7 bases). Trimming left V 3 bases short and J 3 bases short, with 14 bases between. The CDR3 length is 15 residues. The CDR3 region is CASSLGGGIEETQYF. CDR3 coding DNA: TGTGCCAGCAGTTTGGGCGGGGGCATCGAAGAGACCCAGTACTTC.

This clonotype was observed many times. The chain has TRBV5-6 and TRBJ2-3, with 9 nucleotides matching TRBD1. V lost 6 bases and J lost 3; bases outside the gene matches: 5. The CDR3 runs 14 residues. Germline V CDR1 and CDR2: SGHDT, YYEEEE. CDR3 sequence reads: CASITGQGTDTQYF. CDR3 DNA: TGTGCCAGCATCACGGGACAGGGAACAGATACGCAGTATTTT.

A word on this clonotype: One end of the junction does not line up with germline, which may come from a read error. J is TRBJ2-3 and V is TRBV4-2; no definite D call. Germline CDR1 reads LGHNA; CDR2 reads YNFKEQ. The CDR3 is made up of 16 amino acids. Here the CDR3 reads CASSQEGGVGWDRQYF. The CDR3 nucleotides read TGTGCCAGCAGCCAAGAGGGTGGAGTGGGTTGGGATAGGCAGTATTTT.

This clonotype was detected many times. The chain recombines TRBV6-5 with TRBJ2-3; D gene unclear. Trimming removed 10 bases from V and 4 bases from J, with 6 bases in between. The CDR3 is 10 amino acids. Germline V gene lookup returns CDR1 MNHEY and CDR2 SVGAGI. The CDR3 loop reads CATLADTQYF. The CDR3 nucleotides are TGTGCCACCTTAGCAGATACGCAGTATTTT.

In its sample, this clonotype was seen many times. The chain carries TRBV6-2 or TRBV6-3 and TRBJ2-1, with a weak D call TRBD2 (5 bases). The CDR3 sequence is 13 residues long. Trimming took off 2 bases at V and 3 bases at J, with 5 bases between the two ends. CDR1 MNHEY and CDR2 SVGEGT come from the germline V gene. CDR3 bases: TGTGCCAGCAGTTACGAGGGCTACAATGAGCAGTTCTTC. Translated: CASSYEGYNEQFF.

The CDR3 is CASSQRDRGDGYTF. The DNA for the CDR3 is TGCGCCAGCAGCCAAAGGGACAGGGGAGATGGCTACACCTTC. The chain uses TRBV4-1 and TRBJ1-2; 10 bases line up with TRBD1. Trimming removed 2 bases from V and 6 bases from J; junction bases left unmatched: 3. The CDR3 runs 14 residues. CDR1 and CDR2 from the germline V gene are MGHRA and YSYEKL.

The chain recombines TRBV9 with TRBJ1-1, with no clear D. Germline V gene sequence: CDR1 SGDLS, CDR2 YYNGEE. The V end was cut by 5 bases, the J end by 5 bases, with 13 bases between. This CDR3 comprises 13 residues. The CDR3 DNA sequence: TGTGCCAGCAGAGTTGGAGGTGGGACTGAAGCTTTCTTT. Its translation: CASRVGGGTEAFF.

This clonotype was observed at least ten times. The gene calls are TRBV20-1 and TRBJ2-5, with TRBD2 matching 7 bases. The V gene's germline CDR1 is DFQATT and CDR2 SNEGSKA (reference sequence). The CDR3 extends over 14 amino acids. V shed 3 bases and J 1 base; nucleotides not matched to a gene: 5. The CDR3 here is CSARVGGFQETQYF. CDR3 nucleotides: TGCAGTGCTAGGGTCGGGGGGTTCCAAGAGACCCAGTACTTC.

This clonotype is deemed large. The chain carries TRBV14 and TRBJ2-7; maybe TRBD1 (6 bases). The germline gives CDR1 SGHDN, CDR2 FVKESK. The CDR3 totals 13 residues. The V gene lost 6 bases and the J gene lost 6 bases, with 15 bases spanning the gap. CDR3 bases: TGTGCCAGCAGTACGGACGTACAGGGCGAGCAGTACGTC. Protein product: CASSTDVQGEQYV.

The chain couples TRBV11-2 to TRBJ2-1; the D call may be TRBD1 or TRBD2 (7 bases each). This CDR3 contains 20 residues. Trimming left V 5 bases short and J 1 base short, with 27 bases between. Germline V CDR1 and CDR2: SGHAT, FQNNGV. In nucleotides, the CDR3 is TGTGCCAGCAGCCCGGGAGGTCGCAGGGCCTCAGGGGGATCCTACAATGAGCAGTTCTTC. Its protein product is CASSPGGRRASGGSYNEQFF.